The TCR beta chain described here comes from a study of shared clonotypes between healthy human individuals. Trimming stripped 3 bases from V and 6 bases from J, with 14 bases between. Germline V lookup: CDR1 LGHNA, CDR2 YNFKEQ. This CDR3 is built from 14 residues. Across several immunoSEQ plates, the genomic DNA of each subset was split evenly. Sequenced by immunoSEQ multiplex PCR; TCRdb stores in-frame clones only, minus some. The sample includes about 1.1 million clones, 78% seen only once; the top ten take roughly 0.56%. The clonotype originates from a man in his late teens or twenties in good health. Some clones in this sample may be carry-over from other donors' samples. V gene TRBV4-2 combines with J gene TRBJ1-2; D possibly corresponds to TRBD1 (5 bases). The sample was memory CD4+ T cells from PBMCs. Documented subset: CD45RA-negative fraction. CDR3 residues: CASSQTGTGDGYTF. The CDR3 DNA reads TGTGCCAGCAGCCAGACCGGGACGGGGGATGGCTACACCTTC.